Below, 22 T cell receptor beta chains from the same sample are listed, as sequenced in a study of STAT5B mutations in CD4+ large granular lymphocyte leukemia. Clones were sequenced by immunoSEQ multiplex PCR, and TCRdb holds only the in-frame ones, with some missing. This table has around 32,000 clones, about 71% appearing once. Sequencing was done on a sample of CD4+ T cells from blood buffy coats. These receptors were collected from a human donor in good health.

This clone was seen only once. J is TRBJ2-7 and V is TRBV6-5, with 8 bases fitting TRBD2. Germline CDR1 and CDR2: MNHEY and SVGAGI. Trimming cost V 6 bases and J 6 bases; bases outside gene matches: 13. CDR3 length: 15 residues. In DNA, the CDR3 is TGTGCCAGCAGGTCCTCCGGGACTAGTTATTCCGAGCAGTACTTC. Translation gives CASRSSGTSYSEQYF.

This chain uses TRBV28 with TRBJ1-5; 9 bases agree with TRBD1. The CDR3 is 15 amino acids. Germline CDR1 and CDR2: MDHEN and SYDVKM. V lost 7 bases and J lost 7; bases outside the gene matches: 11. The DNA of the CDR3 is TGTGCCAGCACGACCCCGGGACAGGGTGGCCAGCCCCAGCATTTT. Its translation: CASTTPGQGGQPQHF.

This chain uses TRBV5-4 with TRBJ2-1, with 14 nucleotides matching TRBD2. V was pared by 0 bases and J by 13 bases, with 12 bases of the junction left unmatched. The CDR3 is 17 residues long. Looked up from germline, CDR1 is SGHNT and CDR2 is YYREEE (reference sequence). The CDR3 DNA reads TGTGCCAGCAGCTTGGTGGGGGGACTAGCGGGGGTCAGCGAACAGTTCTTC. This codes for CASSLVGGLAGVSEQFF.

The chain recombines TRBV2 with TRBJ2-1, with 9 bases fitting TRBD1. The CDR3 length is 12 residues. The germline gives CDR1 SNHLY, CDR2 FYNNEI. V dropped 4 bases and J dropped 9; count of bases not matched to a gene: 1. CDR3 loop: CASSGTGVEQFF. The CDR3 DNA follows: TGTGCCAGCAGTGGGACAGGGGTTGAGCAGTTCTTC.

The chain employs TRBV7-9 and TRBJ2-3; TRBD1 agrees at 9 bases. Per the germline V gene, CDR1 is SEHNR and CDR2 is FQNEAQ (reference sequence). The CDR3 runs 14 residues. Trimming at V came to 8 bases and at J to 1 base, leaving 4 bases not matched to a gene. The CDR3 reads CASQQGAGTDTQYF. CDR3 nucleotides: TGTGCCAGCCAACAGGGGGCGGGCACAGATACGCAGTATTTT.

This clone turned up a few times. This chain uses TRBV19 with TRBJ1-6, with 7 bases identical to TRBD1. The trim removed 3 bases at V and 7 bases at J, leaving 6 bases unmatched. The germline V gene encodes CDR1 LNHDA and CDR2 SQIVND (reference sequence). This CDR3 region has 15 residues. The chain's CDR3 is CASSMRGQSNSPLHF. CDR3 DNA: TGTGCCAGTAGTATGAGGGGACAGTCAAATTCACCCCTCCACTTT.

The rearrangement links TRBV19 to TRBJ2-1, with D uncertain. The CDR3 is 11 amino acids. Looked up from germline, CDR1 is LNHDA and CDR2 is SQIVND (reference sequence). Trimming stripped 9 bases from V and 3 bases from J, with 6 bases between. The CDR3 DNA follows: TGTGCCAGCAGAGTCTACAATGAGCAGTTCTTC. It specifies CASRVYNEQFF. Based on the CDR3 plus reference TRBV19 and TRBJ2-1, the full variable domain is DGGITQSPKYLFRKEGQNVTLSCEQNLNHDAMYWYRQDPGQGLRLIYYSQIVNDFQKGDIAEGYSVSREKKESFPLTVTSAQKNPTAFYLCASRVYNEQFFGPGTRLTVL.

The chain links TRBV27 to TRBJ1-5, with TRBD1 as a possible D gene (5 bases). The germline V gene encodes CDR1 MNHEY and CDR2 SMNVEV (reference sequence). CDR3 length equals 14 residues. With 2 bases removed from V and 5 bases from J, the gap between germline ends came to 10 bases. CDR3 coding DNA: TGTGCCAGCAGTTTAAGCAGGGTTGATCAGCCCCAGCATTTT. This encodes CASSLSRVDQPQHF.

J is TRBJ1-1 and V is TRBV30; possible D gene TRBD1, 6 bases. The ends were cut back, 2 bases at V and 2 bases at J, with 21 bases in the middle. This CDR3 is built from 17 residues. The V gene's germline CDR1 is GTSNPN and CDR2 SVGIG (reference sequence). The CDR3 DNA sequence: TGTGCCTGGAGTACAGGACAGACTAAATATTTAAACACTGAAGCTTTCTTT. Translated: CAWSTGQTKYLNTEAFF. Using reference TRBV30 and TRBJ1-1 for the parts outside the CDR3, the full variable domain is SQTIHQWPATLVQPVGSPLSLECTVEGTSNPNLYWYRQAAGRGLQLLFYSVGIGQISSEVPQNLSASRPQDRQFILSSKKLLLSDSGFYLCAWSTGQTKYLNTEAFFGQGTRLTVV.

This clone has just a few counts. One junction end does not reproduce the germline sequence, and a read error may be involved. The chain combines TRBV7-8 with TRBJ1-2, with D perhaps TRBD1 (6 bases). Per the germline V gene, CDR1 is SGHVS and CDR2 is FQNEAQ. CDR3 length equals 17 residues. CDR3 in amino acids: CASSSVSRDIVNYSYTF. The CDR3 DNA follows: TGTGCCAGCAGCTCAGTGTCCCGGGACATCGTTAACTATAGCTACACCTTC. Based on the CDR3 plus reference TRBV7-8 and TRBJ1-2, the full variable domain is GAGVSQSPRYKVAKRGQDVALRCDPISGHVSLFWYQQALGQGPEFLTYFQNEAQLDKSGLPSDRFFAERPEGSVSTLKIQRTQQEDSAVYLCASSSVSRDIVNYSYTFGSGTRLTVV.

The chain links TRBV5-5 to TRBJ2-2; D remains unclear. This CDR3 is built from 14 residues. Between the trimmed V and J ends, which lost 1 base and 4 bases, there was a span of 8 bases. Germline V gives CDR1 SGHKS, CDR2 YYEKEE (reference sequence). The CDR3 sequence: CASSLLGPTGELFF. Written as DNA, the CDR3 is TGTGCCAGCAGCTTGCTCGGCCCCACCGGGGAGCTGTTTTTT. Supplemented by reference TRBV5-5 and TRBJ2-2, the full variable domain reads DAGVTQSPTHLIKTRGQQVTLRCSPISGHKSVSWYQQVLGQGPQFIFQYYEKEERGRGNFPDRFSARQFPNYSSELNVNALLLGDSALYLCASSLLGPTGELFFGEGSRLTVL.

This sequence joins TRBV18 and TRBJ2-1, with D hard to call. The V end was cut by 3 bases, the J end by 8 bases, with 14 bases between. Germline CDR1 reads KGHSH; CDR2 reads LQKENI. This CDR3 has 14 residues. DNA for the CDR3: TGTGCCAGCTCACCTATGACCCCCCCTCATGAGCAGTTCTTC. The encoded protein is CASSPMTPPHEQFF. Variable domain in full (rest from reference TRBV18 and TRBJ2-1): NAGVMQNPRHLVRRRGQEARLRCSPMKGHSHVYWYRQLPEEGLKFMVYLQKENIIDESGMPKERFSAEFPKEGPSILRIQQVVRGDSAAYFCASSPMTPPHEQFFGPGTRLTVL.

V is TRBV2 and J is TRBJ2-5; TRBD2 matches 14 bases. This CDR3 is 15 amino acids long. Germline values: CDR1 SNHLY, CDR2 FYNNEI. J lost 5 bases, V lost 9 bases, and 8 bases had no gene match. This CDR3 reads CARRLAGGPSETQYF. In DNA form, the CDR3 reads TGTGCCAGGAGACTAGCGGGGGGGCCTAGCGAGACCCAGTACTTC. Full variable domain (rest looked up from reference TRBV2 and TRBJ2-5): EPEVTQTPSHQVTQMGQEVILRCVPISNHLYFYWYRQILGQKVEFLVSFYNNEISEKSEIFDDQFSVERPDGSNFTLKIRSTKLEDSAMYFCARRLAGGPSETQYFGPGTRLLVL.

This chain connects TRBV7-3 to TRBJ2-5, with 9 bases aligning to TRBD2. This CDR3 region has 15 residues. Germline V gene sequence: CDR1 SGHTA, CDR2 FQGTGA. V lost 5 bases to trimming and J lost 5 bases; unmatched junction nucleotides: 9. The CDR3, as DNA: TGTGCCAGCAGCCGACTAGCGGTCGTAGGTGAGACCCAGTACTTC. As protein: CASSRLAVVGETQYF.

V and J are TRBV11-2 and TRBJ1-6; D possibly corresponds to TRBD1 (5 bases). The CDR3 spans 18 residues. V lost 3 bases and J lost 0, with 15 bases in between. Per germline, CDR1 SGHAT and CDR2 FQNNGV. Here the CDR3 DNA reads TGTGCCAGCAGCTTCTCGATTGGGGGGAGCTCCTATAATTCACCCCTCCACTTT. It codes for CASSFSIGGSSYNSPLHF.

In its sample, this clone was seen a few times. The chain couples TRBV7-2 to TRBJ1-4, with 8 bases lining up with TRBD1. CDR1 is SGHTA and CDR2 is FQGNSA in the germline V gene. Germline trimming cut 5 bases from V and 9 bases from J; bases unmatched to any gene: 8. This CDR3 is 14 amino acids long. The CDR3, as DNA: TGTGCCAGCAGCCCGGGACAGGCGGGTAAAAAACTGTTTTTT. Encoded protein: CASSPGQAGKKLFF. Full variable domain (missing parts from reference TRBV7-2 and TRBJ1-4): GAGVSQSPSNKVTEKGKDVELRCDPISGHTALYWYRQSLGQGLEFLIYFQGNSAPDKSGLPSDRFSAERTGGSVSTLTIQRTQQEDSAVYLCASSPGQAGKKLFFGSGTQLSVL.

This chain uses TRBV28 with TRBJ1-1; no clear D gene. V was shortened by 1 base and J by 1 base, with 4 bases between the two germline ends. The CDR3 totals 13 residues. Germline V gene sequence: CDR1 MDHEN, CDR2 SYDVKM. In DNA, the CDR3 is TGTGCCAGCAGTTTATTGCCGAACACTGAAGCTTTCTTT. It translates to CASSLLPNTEAFF. The variable domain in full, with the rest retrieved from reference TRBV28 and TRBJ1-1, is DVKVTQSSRYLVKRTGEKVFLECVQDMDHENMFWYRQDPGLGLRLIYFSYDVKMKEKGDIPEGYSVSREKKERFSLILESASTNQTSMYLCASSLLPNTEAFFGQGTRLTVV.

This sequence joins TRBV28 and TRBJ1-2, with D maybe TRBD1 (5 bases). CDR3 length: 15 residues. Trimming stripped 6 bases from V and 5 bases from J, with 19 bases between. Looked up from germline, CDR1 is MDHEN and CDR2 is SYDVKM. CDR3 bases: TGTGCCAGCAGCTCCGTCGGGACGGCTTCGTATGGCTACACCTTC. Translated, it gives CASSSVGTASYGYTF.

The chain is built from TRBV7-9 and TRBJ1-2, with D possibly TRBD1 on 5 matching bases. This CDR3 has 12 residues. Germline V lookup: CDR1 SEHNR, CDR2 FQNEAQ (reference sequence). Trimming took 5 bases from V and 4 from J, leaving 8 bases between them. The chain's CDR3 is CASSLGAYGYTF. The CDR3 nucleotides read TGTGCCAGCAGCCTCGGGGCCTATGGCTACACCTTC. Looking up the rest from reference TRBV7-9 and TRBJ1-2 gives the full variable domain: DTGVSQNPRHKITKRGQNVTFRCDPISEHNRLYWYRQTLGQGPEFLTYFQNEAQLEKSRLLSDRFSAERPKGSFSTLEIQRTEQGDSAMYLCASSLGAYGYTFGSGTRLTVV.

The chain is built from TRBV9 and TRBJ2-2; 8 bases fit TRBD1. The CDR3 covers 15 residues. Germline V gene sequence: CDR1 SGDLS, CDR2 YYNGEE. Trimming at V came to 4 bases and at J to 1 base, leaving 3 bases not matched to a gene. The CDR3 reads CASSTGQGNTGELFF. Here the CDR3 DNA reads TGTGCCAGCAGCACCGGACAGGGGAACACCGGGGAGCTGTTTTTT.

This clone has a handful of counts. J is TRBJ2-3 and V is TRBV7-9, with D hard to call. Trimming took off 2 bases at V and 0 bases at J, with 9 bases between the two ends. The germline CDR1 and CDR2 sequences are SEHNR and FQNEAQ (reference sequence). This CDR3 has 15 residues. The CDR3 DNA sequence: TGTGCCAGCAGCTTAAAGATAGGAAGCACAGATACGCAGTATTTT. This codes for CASSLKIGSTDTQYF.

The chain uses TRBV19 and TRBJ2-7, with D maybe TRBD2 (6 bases). The length of the CDR3 is 13 residues. CDR1 is LNHDA, CDR2 SQIVND, per germline (reference sequence). V lost 6 bases and J 0 bases, leaving 9 bases between the germline ends. The chain's CDR3 is CASRVGGSYEQYF. The DNA for the CDR3 is TGTGCCAGTAGGGTCGGGGGCTCCTACGAGCAGTACTTC.